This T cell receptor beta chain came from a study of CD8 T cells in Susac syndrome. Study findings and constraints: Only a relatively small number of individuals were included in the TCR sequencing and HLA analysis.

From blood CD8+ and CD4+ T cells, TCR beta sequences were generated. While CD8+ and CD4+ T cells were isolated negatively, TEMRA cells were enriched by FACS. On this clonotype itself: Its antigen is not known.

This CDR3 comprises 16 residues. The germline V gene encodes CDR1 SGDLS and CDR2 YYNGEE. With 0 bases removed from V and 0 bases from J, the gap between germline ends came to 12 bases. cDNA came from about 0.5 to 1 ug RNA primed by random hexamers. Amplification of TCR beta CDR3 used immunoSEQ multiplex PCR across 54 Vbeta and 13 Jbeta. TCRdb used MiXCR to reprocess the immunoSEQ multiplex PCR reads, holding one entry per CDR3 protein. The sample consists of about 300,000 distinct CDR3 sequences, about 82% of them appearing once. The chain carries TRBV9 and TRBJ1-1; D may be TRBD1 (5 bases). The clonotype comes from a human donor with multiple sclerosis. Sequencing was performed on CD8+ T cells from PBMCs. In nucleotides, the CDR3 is TGTGCCAGCAGCGTAGATGGAGCAGGGATGAACACTGAAGCTTTCTTT. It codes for CASSVDGAGMNTEAFF.